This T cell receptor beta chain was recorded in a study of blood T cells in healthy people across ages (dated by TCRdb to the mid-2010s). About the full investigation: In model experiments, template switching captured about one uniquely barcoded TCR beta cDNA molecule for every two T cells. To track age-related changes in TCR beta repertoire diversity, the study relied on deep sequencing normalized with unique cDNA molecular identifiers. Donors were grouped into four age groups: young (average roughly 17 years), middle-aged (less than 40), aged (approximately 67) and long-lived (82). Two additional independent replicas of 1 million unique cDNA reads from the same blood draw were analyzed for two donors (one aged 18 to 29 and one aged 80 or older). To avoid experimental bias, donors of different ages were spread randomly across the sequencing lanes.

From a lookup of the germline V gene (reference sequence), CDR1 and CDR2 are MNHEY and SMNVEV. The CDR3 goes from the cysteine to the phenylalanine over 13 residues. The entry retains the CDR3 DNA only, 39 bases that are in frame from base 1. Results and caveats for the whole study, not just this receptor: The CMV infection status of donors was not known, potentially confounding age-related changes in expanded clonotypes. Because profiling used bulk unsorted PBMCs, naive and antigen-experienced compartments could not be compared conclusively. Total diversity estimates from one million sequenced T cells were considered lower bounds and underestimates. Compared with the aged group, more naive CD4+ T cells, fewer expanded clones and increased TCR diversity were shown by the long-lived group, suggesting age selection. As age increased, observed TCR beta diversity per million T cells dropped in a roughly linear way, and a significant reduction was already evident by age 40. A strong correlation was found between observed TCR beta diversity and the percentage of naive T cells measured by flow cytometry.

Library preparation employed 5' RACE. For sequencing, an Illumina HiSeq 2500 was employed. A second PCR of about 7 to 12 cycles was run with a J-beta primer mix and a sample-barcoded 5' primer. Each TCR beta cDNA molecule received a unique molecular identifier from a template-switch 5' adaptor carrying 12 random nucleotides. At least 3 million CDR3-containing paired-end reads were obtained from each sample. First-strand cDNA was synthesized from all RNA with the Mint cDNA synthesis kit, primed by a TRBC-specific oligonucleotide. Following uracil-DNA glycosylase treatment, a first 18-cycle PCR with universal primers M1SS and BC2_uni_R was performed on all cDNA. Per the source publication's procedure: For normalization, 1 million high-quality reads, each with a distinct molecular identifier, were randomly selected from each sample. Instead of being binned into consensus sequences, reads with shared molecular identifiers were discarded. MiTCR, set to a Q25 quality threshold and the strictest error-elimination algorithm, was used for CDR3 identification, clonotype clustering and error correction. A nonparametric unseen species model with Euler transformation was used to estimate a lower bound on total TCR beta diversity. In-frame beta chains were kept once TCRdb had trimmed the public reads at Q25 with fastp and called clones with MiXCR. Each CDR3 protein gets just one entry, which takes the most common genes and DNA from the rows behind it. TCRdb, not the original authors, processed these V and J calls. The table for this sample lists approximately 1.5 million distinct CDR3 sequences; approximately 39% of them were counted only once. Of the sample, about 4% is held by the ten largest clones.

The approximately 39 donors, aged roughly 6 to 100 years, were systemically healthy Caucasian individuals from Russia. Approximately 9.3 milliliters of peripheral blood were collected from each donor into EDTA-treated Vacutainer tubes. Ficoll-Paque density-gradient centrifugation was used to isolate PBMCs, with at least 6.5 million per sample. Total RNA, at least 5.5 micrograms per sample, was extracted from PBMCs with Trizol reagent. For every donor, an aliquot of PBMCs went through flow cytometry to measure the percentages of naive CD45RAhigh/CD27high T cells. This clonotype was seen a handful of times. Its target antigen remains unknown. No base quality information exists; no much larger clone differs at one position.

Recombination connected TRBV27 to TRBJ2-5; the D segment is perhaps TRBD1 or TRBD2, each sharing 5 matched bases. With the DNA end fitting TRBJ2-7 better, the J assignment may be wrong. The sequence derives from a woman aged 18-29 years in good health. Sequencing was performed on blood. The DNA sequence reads TGTGCCAGCAGTTTCTTGGGGGACCACGAGCAGTACTTC. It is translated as CASSFLGDHEQYF.